This T cell receptor (beta chain) was documented in a study of blood T cell repertoires in COVID-19. The wider study: Material from acute and convalescent COVID-19 was sourced from the United States, Italy and Spain.

The CDR3 length is 14 residues. The V and J ends lost 7 bases and 1 base, in that order; junction bases with no gene match: 0. The germline CDR1 and CDR2 sequences are SQVTM and ANQGSEA. Some clones are missing from TCRdb's copy, which holds only in-frame ones; the method was immunoSEQ multiplex PCR. This table has around 100,000 clones, about 83% appearing once. This TCR was sampled from a man in his 70s with active or convalescent COVID-19. The chain joins TRBV29-1 to TRBJ2-3, with 15 positions matching TRBD2. Sequenced: peripheral blood. In DNA, the CDR3 is TGCAGCGGGACTAGCGGGGGGGGCACAGATACGCAGTATTTT. Translated: CSGTSGGGTDTQYF.